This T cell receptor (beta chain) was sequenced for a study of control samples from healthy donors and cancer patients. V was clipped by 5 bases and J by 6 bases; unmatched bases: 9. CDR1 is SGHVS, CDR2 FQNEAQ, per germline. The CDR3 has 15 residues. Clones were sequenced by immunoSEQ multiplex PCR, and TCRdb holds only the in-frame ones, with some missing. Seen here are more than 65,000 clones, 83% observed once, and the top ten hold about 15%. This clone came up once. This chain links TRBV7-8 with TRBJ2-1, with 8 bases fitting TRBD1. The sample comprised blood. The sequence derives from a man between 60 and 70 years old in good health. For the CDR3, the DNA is TGTGCCAGCAGCCAAGGACAGGGTCGCTCCAATGAGCAGTTCTTC. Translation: CASSQGQGRSNEQFF.